What follows are 21 T cell receptor beta chains derived from one specimen sequenced in a study of cytomegalovirus exposure and HLA in healthy donors. With 60 Vbeta and 13 Jbeta primers, the PCR was carried out. Sequencing was performed with immunoSEQ multiplex PCR; in TCRdb, only in-frame clones are kept and a portion is missing. The sample lists approximately 150,000 clones, 65% to 80% occurring once. The sample taken for sequencing was PBMCs. The receptors derive from a woman aged 40 to 50 in good health and CMV-seropositive.

The chain recombines TRBV10-3 with TRBJ1-1, with 9 bases that match TRBD1. Germline CDR1 ENHRY, CDR2 SYGVKD. J was trimmed by 2 bases and V by 9 bases; bases with no gene match: 10. The CDR3 contains 15 residues. CDR3 nucleotides: TGTGCCATGGTAGCGGACAGGGGACGTAACACTGAAGCTTTCTTT. This encodes CAMVADRGRNTEAFF.

This chain uses TRBV5-1 with TRBJ2-2, with TRBD1 matching over 8 bases. The CDR3 sequence is 16 residues long. Germline CDR1 reads SGHRS; CDR2 reads YFSETQ. With 4 bases clipped from V and 1 base from J, the junction kept 6 bases outside the gene matches. This chain's CDR3 is CASSAVDRVNTGELFF. Here the CDR3 DNA reads TGCGCCAGCAGCGCCGTGGACAGGGTGAACACCGGGGAGCTGTTTTTT.

This clone was detected a few times. This sequence joins TRBV27 and TRBJ2-1; D is possibly TRBD2 (5 bases). The V gene lost 3 bases and the J gene lost 4 bases, with 7 bases spanning the gap. The germline CDR1 and CDR2 sequences are MNHEY and SMNVEV (reference sequence). The CDR3 consists of 13 residues. The CDR3 DNA reads as TGTGCCAGCAGTTTCACGGGATACAATGAGCAGTTCTTC. Translated: CASSFTGYNEQFF.

This clone was seen just once. V gene TRBV27 combines with J gene TRBJ1-1; D is unclear. The CDR3 is 12 amino acids. The V and J ends lost 6 bases and 1 base respectively, with 6 bases between them. Germline CDR1 and CDR2: MNHEY and SMNVEV (reference sequence). CDR3: CASSHGNTEAFF. In DNA, the CDR3 is TGTGCCAGCAGCCACGGGAACACTGAAGCTTTCTTT.

The gene calls are TRBV27 and TRBJ2-2; D remains ambiguous. V was clipped by 4 bases and J by 7 bases, with 7 bases between them. There are 12 residues in the CDR3. Germline CDR1 and CDR2: MNHEY and SMNVEV (reference sequence). The DNA of the CDR3 is TGTGCCAGCAGTTATTCGGTCGGGGAGCTGTTTTTT. Translating it yields CASSYSVGELFF.

This clone was counted only a few times. V is TRBV5-6 and J is TRBJ1-5; D ambiguous. CDR1 SGHDT and CDR2 YYEEEE come from the germline V gene. Trimming removed 0 bases from V and 12 bases from J, with 7 bases in between. This CDR3 is built from 11 residues. CDR3 in amino acids: CASSLGPDQHF. CDR3 bases: TGTGCCAGCAGCTTGGGTCCAGACCAGCATTTT.

The rearrangement joins TRBV7-2 to TRBJ1-2; TRBD1 might be the D (5 bases). Germline values: CDR1 SGHTA, CDR2 FQGNSA. V lost 8 bases and J 4 bases, leaving 17 bases between the germline ends. This CDR3 has 14 residues. This CDR3 is CASSQSGGSYGYTF. The CDR3 nucleotides are TGTGCCAGCTCTCAGTCGGGGGGGTCCTATGGCTACACCTTC.

This chain joins TRBV7-8 and TRBJ1-1; 7 bases are shared with TRBD1. The CDR3 contains 16 residues. The ends lost 5 bases at V and 0 bases at J; junction bases unmatched: 9. Germline V lookup: CDR1 SGHVS, CDR2 FQNEAQ. CDR3 in amino acids: CASSNRTGPMNTEAFF. CDR3 nucleotide sequence: TGTGCCAGCAGCAACCGGACAGGACCAATGAACACTGAAGCTTTCTTT.

The chain uses TRBV2 and TRBJ1-1; possibly TRBD1 for D (5 bases). Per the germline V gene, CDR1 is SNHLY and CDR2 is FYNNEI. The CDR3 runs to 11 residues. Trimming left V 6 bases short and J 7 bases short, with 9 bases between. CDR3 amino acids: CASRGGIEAFF. The CDR3 DNA follows: TGTGCCAGCAGGGGGGGGATTGAAGCTTTCTTT.

The CDR3 DNA is TGCGCCAGCAGCTTTGTGACAGGGGGCACCTCTGAAGCTTTCTTT. This sequence encodes CASSFVTGGTSEAFF. The gene calls are TRBV5-1 and TRBJ1-1, with 10 bases identical to TRBD1. Germline values: CDR1 SGHRS, CDR2 YFSETQ. V dropped 2 bases and J dropped 6; count of bases not matched to a gene: 7. This CDR3 region has 15 residues.

The rearrangement uses TRBV5-6 and TRBJ2-5; 9 bases map to TRBD2. There are 14 residues in the CDR3. Germline lookup yields CDR1 SGHDT and CDR2 YYEEEE. The V segment lost 4 bases and the J segment 3 bases; nucleotides outside the gene matches: 4. The CDR3 sequence: CASSPTSGKETQYF. For the CDR3, the DNA is TGTGCCAGCAGCCCGACTAGCGGAAAAGAGACCCAGTACTTC.

Comment on this clone: Since no conserved phenylalanine or tryptophan closes the CDR3, a read error is the likely cause. The gene calls are TRBV6-5 and TRBJ1-6; tentative D call: TRBD1 (5 bases). Germline assignment: CDR1 MNHEY and CDR2 SVGAGI. The CDR3 is 15 amino acids. The DNA of the CDR3 is TGTGCCAGCAGTTACTCGAGCGACAGTGGTTCACCTCTCCACCTT. It is translated as CASSYSSDSGSPLHL.

The chain uses TRBV2 and TRBJ1-5; D remains unclear. V lost 8 bases and J 4 bases, leaving 12 bases between the germline ends. CDR3 length: 13 residues. Germline values: CDR1 SNHLY, CDR2 FYNNEI. CDR3 sequence: CASLEGRNQPQHF. As DNA, the CDR3 is TGTGCCAGCTTAGAAGGGAGGAATCAGCCCCAGCATTTT.

The chain combines TRBV7-9 with TRBJ2-3; 9 bases align to TRBD2. The germline V gene has CDR1 SEHNR and CDR2 FQNEAQ (reference sequence). V lost 2 bases, J lost 2 bases, and 2 bases stayed unmatched. The CDR3 extends over 15 amino acids. The CDR3 DNA sequence: TGTGCCAGCAGCTTAAGCGGGGGGATCACAGATACGCAGTATTTT. Protein product: CASSLSGGITDTQYF.

This clone was found once. This sequence joins TRBV18 and TRBJ2-7; the D gene is possibly TRBD1 (5 bases). Germline values: CDR1 KGHSH, CDR2 LQKENI. Trimming removed 5 bases from V and 5 bases from J, with 10 bases in between. This CDR3 region has 12 residues. The CDR3 DNA is TGTGCCAGCTCATCAGACAGTAACGAGCAGTACTTC. Protein product: CASSSDSNEQYF. Full variable domain (missing parts from reference TRBV18 and TRBJ2-7): NAGVMQNPRHLVRRRGQEARLRCSPMKGHSHVYWYRQLPEEGLKFMVYLQKENIIDESGMPKERFSAEFPKEGPSILRIQQVVRGDSAAYFCASSSDSNEQYFGPGTRLTVT.

V usage is TRBV5-6 and J usage is TRBJ2-7; tentatively, D is TRBD1 (5 bases). This CDR3 is 14 amino acids long. Germline values: CDR1 SGHDT, CDR2 YYEEEE. The V end lost 4 bases, the J end lost 5 bases, and 16 bases lay between the germline ends. The CDR3 DNA reads TGTGCCAGCAGCCTCAGGGTAATCGGCAACGAGCAGTACTTC. Translated, it gives CASSLRVIGNEQYF.

The chain is built from TRBV15 and TRBJ2-7, with D tentatively TRBD1 (6 bases). V was shortened by 0 bases and J by 3 bases, with 12 bases between the two germline ends. Germline CDR1 reads LNHNV; CDR2 reads YYDKDF (reference sequence). CDR3 length equals 15 residues. The CDR3 DNA follows: TGTGCCACCAGCAGAGACAGGGGAGAAATCTACGAGCAGTACTTC. Residues: CATSRDRGEIYEQYF.

In DNA, the CDR3 is TGCGCCAGCAGCCAAACAGGGTTACGAGAGACCCAGTACTTC. Its protein product is CASSQTGLRETQYF. V gene TRBV4-1 combines with J gene TRBJ2-5; possibly TRBD1 for D (6 bases). This CDR3 region has 14 residues. Germline V gives CDR1 MGHRA, CDR2 YSYEKL. V dropped 2 bases and J dropped 4 bases, with 11 bases sitting between them.

V and J are TRBV9 and TRBJ2-2; TRBD2 is a possible D gene (6 bases). CDR3 length equals 15 residues. Germline CDR1 and CDR2: SGDLS and YYNGEE. The V and J ends lost 4 bases and 2 bases respectively, with 12 bases between them. The CDR3 region has the DNA TGTGCCAGCAGCACACTGGGGGGTAACACCGGGGAGCTGTTTTTT. Protein: CASSTLGGNTGELFF.

This rearrangement joins TRBV28 to TRBJ1-4, with D perhaps TRBD1 (5 bases). Germline loops: CDR1 MDHEN, CDR2 SYDVKM. Trimming removed 3 bases from V and 6 bases from J, with 14 bases in between. This CDR3 is built from 15 residues. The CDR3 here is CASSLGGAMDEKLFF. The DNA for the CDR3 is TGTGCCAGCAGTTTGGGAGGGGCAATGGATGAAAAACTGTTTTTT.

This clone was seen just once. V is TRBV4-3 and J is TRBJ2-1, with D perhaps TRBD1 (6 bases). The CDR3 runs to 14 residues. Germline V lookup: CDR1 LGHNA, CDR2 YSLEER. V was pared by 3 bases and J by 7 bases, with 13 bases between. The CDR3 loop reads CASSHQGLGNEQFF. Here the CDR3 DNA reads TGCGCCAGCAGCCACCAGGGGTTGGGTAATGAGCAGTTCTTC.